The 25 T cell receptor beta chains presented below share a single source sample, sequenced in a study of identifying expanded T cells in peripheral blood. Profiled with immunoSEQ multiplex PCR; TCRdb holds only in-frame clones, not every one. Altogether about 100,000 clones are present, 88% being singletons, with the ten largest covering approximately 5.7%. What was sequenced was blood. The receptors were sampled from a person between 18 and 69 years old in good health.

The CDR3 DNA reads as TGTGCCAGCAGAGAGCTAGCGGGGGGGATAGAGACCCAGTACTTC. Translated, it gives CASRELAGGIETQYF. The chain uses TRBV2 and TRBJ2-5; 12 positions agree with TRBD2. The CDR3 spans 15 residues. V shed 6 bases, J shed 4 bases, and the junction held 6 bases outside the gene matches. CDR1 SNHLY and CDR2 FYNNEI come from the germline V gene.

The chain links TRBV19 to TRBJ2-7, with D possibly called TRBD1 or TRBD2 (6 bases each). With 4 bases removed from V and 0 bases from J, the gap between germline ends came to 10 bases. Germline CDR1 and CDR2: LNHDA and SQIVND (reference sequence). This CDR3 is built from 14 residues. In DNA form, the CDR3 reads TGTGCCAGTAGTACCGGAGGGGGCTCCTACGAGCAGTACTTC. As protein: CASSTGGGSYEQYF.

The V and J genes are TRBV6-1 and TRBJ1-1; no clear D gene. V lost 3 bases and J lost 1, with 12 bases in between. This CDR3 has 15 residues. Germline CDR1 and CDR2: MNHNS and SASEGT. CDR3 sequence reads: CASSDFPFSNTEAFF. The DNA of the CDR3 is TGTGCCAGCAGTGACTTTCCATTCTCGAACACTGAAGCTTTCTTT.

The V gene is TRBV4-3, the J gene TRBJ1-3; D possibly corresponds to TRBD1 (5 bases). This CDR3 region has 17 residues. From germline, CDR1 is LGHNA and CDR2 YSLEER. V was shortened by 0 bases and J by 2 bases, with 14 bases between the two germline ends. CDR3 in amino acids: CASSQDPPGEAGNTIYF. CDR3 bases: TGCGCCAGCAGCCAAGATCCCCCGGGGGAAGCTGGAAACACCATATATTTT.

V usage is TRBV5-4 and J usage is TRBJ1-2; TRBD1 matches 11 bases. This CDR3 has 15 residues. Germline V lookup: CDR1 SGHNT, CDR2 YYREEE (reference sequence). With 4 bases clipped from V and 4 bases from J, the junction kept 6 bases outside the gene matches. CDR3 nucleotides: TGTGCCAGCAGCCCCCCGGGACAGGGGGGCTATGGCTACACCTTC. The encoded protein is CASSPPGQGGYGYTF.

The CDR3 sequence: CASSFPLQGRPYEQYF. CDR3 in DNA: TGTGCCAGCAGCTTCCCCCTACAGGGGCGTCCCTACGAGCAGTACTTC. The gene calls are TRBV5-8 and TRBJ2-7, with TRBD1 matching 7 bases. The germline CDR1 and CDR2 sequences are SGHTS and YDEGEE. With V trimmed by 2 bases and J by 2 bases, 10 bases remained unmatched. The CDR3 runs 16 residues. The complete variable domain, with remaining parts taken from reference TRBV5-8 and TRBJ2-7, reads EAGVTQSPTHLIKTRGQQATLRCSPISGHTSVYWYQQALGLGLQFLLWYDEGEERNRGNFPPRFSGRQFPNYSSELNVNALELEDSALYLCASSFPLQGRPYEQYFGPGTRLTVT.

The chain joins TRBV13 to TRBJ2-1; D ambiguous. The CDR3 spans 13 residues. CDR1 and CDR2 from the germline V gene are PRHDT and FYEKMQ (reference sequence). Trimming took off 5 bases at V and 4 bases at J, with 9 bases between the two ends. The CDR3 is CASSLGNYNEQFF. As DNA, the CDR3 is TGTGCCAGCAGCCTCGGAAATTACAATGAGCAGTTCTTC.

This clone was detected a few times. V is TRBV5-6 and J is TRBJ1-5; unclear D gene. Germline V gene lookup returns CDR1 SGHDT and CDR2 YYEEEE. The CDR3 has 15 residues. The V gene lost 2 bases and the J gene lost 0 bases, with 9 bases spanning the gap. The CDR3 is CASSFGILSNQPQHF. The CDR3 DNA sequence: TGTGCCAGCAGCTTCGGAATCCTTAGCAATCAGCCCCAGCATTTT.

The V gene is TRBV30, the J gene TRBJ1-2, with no clear D. This CDR3 has 13 residues. Germline values: CDR1 GTSNPN, CDR2 SVGIG (reference sequence). Between the trimmed V and J ends, which lost 0 bases and 7 bases, there was a span of 12 bases. CDR3 sequence: CAWSVTEAIGYTF. CDR3 sequence (DNA): TGTGCCTGGAGTGTGACTGAGGCTATTGGCTACACCTTC.

The chain employs TRBV11-3 and TRBJ2-1; 12 bases are a match to TRBD2. The CDR3 has 16 amino acids. V lost 2 bases and J lost 9; bases outside the gene matches: 8. Germline V gene data show CDR1 as SGHNT and CDR2 as YENEEA. The CDR3 loop reads CASSLMGASGRGEQFF. In nucleotides, the CDR3 is TGTGCCAGCAGCTTAATGGGGGCTAGCGGGAGGGGTGAGCAGTTCTTC. Supplemented by reference TRBV11-3 and TRBJ2-1, the full variable domain reads EAGVVQSPRYKIIEKKQPVAFWCNPISGHNTLYWYLQNLGQGPELLIRYENEEAVDDSQLPKDRFSAERLKGVDSTLKIQPAELGDSAVYLCASSLMGASGRGEQFFGPGTRLTVL.

The CDR3 loop reads CAWSHLGANYGYTF. The CDR3 DNA is TGTGCCTGGAGTCATCTGGGGGCTAACTATGGCTACACCTTC. The chain uses TRBV30 and TRBJ1-2; D perhaps matches TRBD1 (5 bases). The CDR3 contains 14 residues. The germline CDR1 and CDR2 sequences are GTSNPN and SVGIG (reference sequence). Trimming stripped 2 bases from V and 0 bases from J, with 10 bases between.

The chain uses TRBV29-1 and TRBJ2-5; D unresolved. This CDR3 spans 15 amino acids. The V gene lost 6 bases and the J gene lost 1 base, with 18 bases spanning the gap. CDR1 and CDR2 (germline): SQVTM, ANQGSEA. CDR3 coding DNA: TGCAGCGTCCAACACCAACGTAGGGCCCAAGAGACCCAGTACTTC. It translates to CSVQHQRRAQETQYF.

J is TRBJ2-1 and V is TRBV5-4; 14 positions match TRBD2. The V and J ends lost 4 bases and 9 bases, in that order; junction bases with no gene match: 9. The CDR3 runs 16 residues. Germline V gene lookup returns CDR1 SGHNT and CDR2 YYREEE (reference sequence). The CDR3 sequence is CASSPAGTSGGGEQFF. The CDR3 DNA sequence: TGTGCCAGCAGCCCCGCCGGGACTAGCGGGGGCGGTGAGCAGTTCTTC.

The chain carries TRBV11-2 and TRBJ2-1; 7 nucleotides agree with TRBD2. From germline, CDR1 is SGHAT and CDR2 FQNNGV. This CDR3 comprises 15 residues. The junction had 3 bases not matched to a gene; V was cut back by 2 bases and J by 2 bases. The CDR3 protein is CASSLLLAAYNEQFF. As DNA, the CDR3 is TGTGCCAGCAGCTTACTGCTAGCGGCCTACAATGAGCAGTTCTTC.

The chain is built from TRBV30 and TRBJ1-1; a weak D match, TRBD1 (5 bases). This CDR3 is built from 14 residues. Trimming took off 0 bases at V and 2 bases at J, with 10 bases between the two ends. CDR1 GTSNPN and CDR2 SVGIG come from the germline V gene (reference sequence). For the CDR3, the DNA is TGTGCCTGGAGTGTGAGGCAGGGTAACACTGAAGCTTTCTTT. It is translated as CAWSVRQGNTEAFF.

The V call is TRBV10-3, the J call TRBJ2-3, with D hard to call. Trimming removed 0 bases from V and 2 bases from J, with 6 bases in between. The CDR3 length is 14 residues. Germline CDR1 ENHRY, CDR2 SYGVKD. The CDR3, as DNA: TGTGCCATCAGTGAGTCGAGGTCCACAGATACGCAGTATTTT. It translates to CAISESRSTDTQYF.

This chain connects TRBV9 to TRBJ2-1; TRBD2 aligns across 9 bases. CDR3 length: 15 amino acids. After removal of 4 bases from V and 6 bases from J, the junction contained 8 bases not matched to a gene. Germline CDR1 SGDLS, CDR2 YYNGEE. The CDR3 region has the DNA TGTGCCAGCAGCCTAGTCGCTAGCGGGGCCAATGAGCAGTTCTTC. It codes for CASSLVASGANEQFF.

The chain is built from TRBV30 and TRBJ2-2; 8 nucleotides match TRBD1. The CDR3 runs to 14 residues. Germline V lookup: CDR1 GTSNPN, CDR2 SVGIG (reference sequence). Unmatched junction bases numbered 2, after V lost 4 bases and J lost 1 base. The CDR3 is CAWTGQGNTGELFF. Written as DNA, the CDR3 is TGTGCCTGGACTGGACAGGGGAACACCGGGGAGCTGTTTTTT.

J is TRBJ2-7 and V is TRBV7-6; D unresolved. CDR3 length: 14 amino acids. Germline loops: CDR1 SGHVS, CDR2 FNYEAQ. Trimming removed 7 bases at V and 0 bases at J, with 13 bases between. CDR3: CASTTLTDSYEQYF. The CDR3 region has the DNA TGTGCCAGCACGACGTTGACGGACTCCTACGAGCAGTACTTC.

The chain is built from TRBV5-1 and TRBJ1-1, with 7 bases that match TRBD1. The V gene's germline CDR1 is SGHRS and CDR2 YFSETQ. CDR3 size: 15 residues. With V trimmed by 4 bases and J by 2 bases, 8 bases remained unmatched. The CDR3 nucleotides are TGCGCCAGCAGCACCACCAGGGACAGCAACACTGAAGCTTTCTTT. Translated, it gives CASSTTRDSNTEAFF.

This clone was seen a handful of times. The rearrangement uses TRBV11-3 and TRBJ1-5; D perhaps matches TRBD1 (5 bases). CDR1 SGHNT and CDR2 YENEEA come from the germline V gene. V was clipped by 5 bases and J by 3 bases, with 11 bases between them. This CDR3 contains 14 residues. The CDR3 protein is CASSPGGINQPQHF. CDR3 DNA sequence: TGTGCCAGCAGCCCCGGGGGGATCAATCAGCCCCAGCATTTT.

The CDR3 sequence: CASSSQQVRDGEAFF. CDR3 sequence (DNA): TGTGCCAGCAGCTCCCAACAGGTCAGGGACGGTGAAGCTTTCTTT. This chain links TRBV7-2 with TRBJ1-1, with D perhaps TRBD1 (5 bases). Germline CDR1 is SGHTA and CDR2 is FQGNSA. The length of the CDR3 is 15 residues. Trimming removed 4 bases from V and 7 bases from J, with 19 bases in between. The complete variable domain, with remaining parts taken from reference TRBV7-2 and TRBJ1-1, reads GAGVSQSPSNKVTEKGKDVELRCDPISGHTALYWYRQSLGQGLEFLIYFQGNSAPDKSGLPSDRFSAERTGGSVSTLTIQRTQQEDSAVYLCASSSQQVRDGEAFFGQGTRLTVV.

This chain links TRBV11-1 with TRBJ1-2; no definite D call. Germline CDR1 and CDR2: SGHAT and FQDESV (reference sequence). The CDR3 length is 14 residues. The ends were cut back, 3 bases at V and 8 bases at J, with 16 bases in the middle. This CDR3 reads CASSLEGWSWGYTF. For the CDR3, the DNA is TGTGCCAGCAGCTTGGAGGGTTGGTCCTGGGGCTACACCTTC. Looking up the rest from reference TRBV11-1 and TRBJ1-2 gives the full variable domain: EAEVAQSPRYKITEKSQAVAFWCDPISGHATLYWYRQILGQGPELLVQFQDESVVDDSQLPKDRFSAERLKGVDSTLKIQPAELGDSAMYLCASSLEGWSWGYTFGSGTRLTVV.

The rearrangement joins TRBV5-1 to TRBJ1-4; no definite D call. The CDR3 consists of 16 residues. V lost 1 base and J lost 6, with 16 bases in between. Per the germline V gene, CDR1 is SGHRS and CDR2 is YFSETQ. CDR3 in amino acids: CASSLTREAIYEKLFF. The CDR3 DNA is TGCGCCAGCAGCTTGACACGGGAAGCCATCTATGAAAAACTGTTTTTT. The variable domain in full, completed from reference TRBV5-1 and TRBJ1-4, reads KAGVTQTPRYLIKTRGQQVTLSCSPISGHRSVSWYQQTPGQGLQFLFEYFSETQRNKGNFPGRFSGRQFSNSRSEMNVSTLELGDSALYLCASSLTREAIYEKLFFGSGTQLSVL.

The rearrangement joins TRBV10-1 to TRBJ1-2; 7 nucleotides agree with TRBD1. CDR1 and CDR2 from the germline V gene are WNHNN and SYGVQD (reference sequence). CDR3 size: 13 residues. Germline trimming cut 2 bases from V and 7 bases from J; bases unmatched to any gene: 4. In DNA form, the CDR3 reads TGCGCCAGCAGTGAGGACAGGGCTGGTGGCTACACCTTC. Translated, it gives CASSEDRAGGYTF.